This T cell receptor beta chain was documented in a study of identical twins. Regarding the study as a whole: Abundant beta clonotypes from cord blood had fewer insertions, unlike memory repertoires, which showed none. Cross-sectional statistics, not tracking of the same donors, supported the conclusions.

Turning to this clonotype: Its target is not known.

TCRdb independently ran MiXCR on the 5' RACE reads; one entry per CDR3 protein. The sample lists around 1.7 million distinct CDR3 sequences; about 32% were seen once. The sequenced material came from cord blood. The TCR originated in a newborn girl in good health.

CDR3 nucleotides: TGTGCCAGCAGTGAGGAAGGAGTTAATCAGCCCCAGCATTTT. This translates into CASSEEGVNQPQHF. This chain connects TRBV2 to TRBJ1-5; D not certain. The CDR3 has 14 residues. Per germline, CDR1 SNHLY and CDR2 FYNNEI. Trimming shortened V by 3 bases and J by 4 bases, and 10 bases separated the two germline ends.